This TCR beta chain was recovered during a study of shared clonotypes between healthy human individuals. Comments on this clone: Its antigen is currently unknown.

Clones were read by immunoSEQ multiplex PCR, and TCRdb kept only the in-frame ones, dropping some. The sample consists of approximately 2.5 million clones, about 92% of them appearing once. The V gene lost 3 bases and the J gene lost 0 bases, with 9 bases spanning the gap. Germline V CDR1 and CDR2: KGHSH, LQKENI. CDR3 length equals 14 residues. Overall study results and limits: The generation probabilities recorded for non-shared clonotypes fell below those of clonotypes shared by all four donors. Sample collection involved blood only; tissue repertoires are likely different.

This receptor was obtained from a man between 18 and 29 years old in good health. The chain uses TRBV18 and TRBJ2-7; D is ambiguous. Sequenced: naive CD4+ T cells sorted from blood. Subset given: CD45RA+ positively selected. CDR3 residues: CASSPFDGSYEQYF. CDR3 sequence (DNA): TGTGCCAGCTCACCCTTCGACGGCTCCTACGAGCAGTACTTC.